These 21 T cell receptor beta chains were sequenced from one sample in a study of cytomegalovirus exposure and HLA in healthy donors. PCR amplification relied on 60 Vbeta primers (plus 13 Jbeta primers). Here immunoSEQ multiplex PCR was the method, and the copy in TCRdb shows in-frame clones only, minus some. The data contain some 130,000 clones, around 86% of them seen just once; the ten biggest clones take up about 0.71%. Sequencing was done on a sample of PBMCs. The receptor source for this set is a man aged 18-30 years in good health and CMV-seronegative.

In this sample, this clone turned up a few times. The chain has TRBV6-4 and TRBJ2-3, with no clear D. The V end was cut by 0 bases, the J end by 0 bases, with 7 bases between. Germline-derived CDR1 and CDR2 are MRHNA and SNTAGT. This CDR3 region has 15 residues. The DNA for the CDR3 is TGTGCCAGCAGTGACTCGACACAAAGCACAGATACGCAGTATTTT. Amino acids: CASSDSTQSTDTQYF.

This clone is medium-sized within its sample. The CDR3 sequence is CASSYEASRSGNTIYF. CDR3 in DNA: TGTGCCAGCAGTTACGAGGCCAGCCGCTCTGGAAACACCATATATTTT. The J gene is TRBJ1-3, the V gene TRBV6-5; D uncertain. The CDR3 is 16 residues long. The germline V gene encodes CDR1 MNHEY and CDR2 SVGAGI. V was clipped by 2 bases and J by 0 bases, with 11 bases between them.

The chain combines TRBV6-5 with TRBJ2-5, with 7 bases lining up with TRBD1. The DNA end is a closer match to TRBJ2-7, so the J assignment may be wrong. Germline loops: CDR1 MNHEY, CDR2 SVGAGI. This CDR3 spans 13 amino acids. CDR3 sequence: CASSWGRGYEQYF. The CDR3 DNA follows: TGTGCCAGCAGTTGGGGCAGGGGGTACGAGCAGTACTTC.

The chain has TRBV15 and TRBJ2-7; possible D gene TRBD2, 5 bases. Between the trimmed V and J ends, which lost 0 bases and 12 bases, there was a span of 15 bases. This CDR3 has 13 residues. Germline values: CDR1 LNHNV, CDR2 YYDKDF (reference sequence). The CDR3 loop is CATSREDGQRSYF. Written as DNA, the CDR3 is TGTGCCACCAGCAGAGAGGATGGTCAGCGGTCGTACTTC. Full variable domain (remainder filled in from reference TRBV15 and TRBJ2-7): DAMVIQNPRYQVTQFGKPVTLSCSQTLNHNVMYWYQQKSSQAPKLLFHYYDKDFNNEADTPDNFQSRRPNTSFCFLDIRSPGLGDTAMYLCATSREDGQRSYFGPGTRLTVT.

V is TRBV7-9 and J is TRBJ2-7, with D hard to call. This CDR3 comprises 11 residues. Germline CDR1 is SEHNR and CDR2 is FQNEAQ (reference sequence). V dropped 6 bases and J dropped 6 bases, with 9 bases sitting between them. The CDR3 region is CASRGTGEQYF. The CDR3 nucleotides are TGTGCCAGCAGAGGCACGGGCGAGCAGTACTTC.

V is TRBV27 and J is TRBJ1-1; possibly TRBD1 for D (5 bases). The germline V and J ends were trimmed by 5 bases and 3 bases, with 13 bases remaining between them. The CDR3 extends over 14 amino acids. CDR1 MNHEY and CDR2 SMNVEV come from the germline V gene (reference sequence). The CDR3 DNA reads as TGTGCCAGCAGTCTATACAGGTCCCACACTGAAGCTTTCTTT. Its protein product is CASSLYRSHTEAFF.

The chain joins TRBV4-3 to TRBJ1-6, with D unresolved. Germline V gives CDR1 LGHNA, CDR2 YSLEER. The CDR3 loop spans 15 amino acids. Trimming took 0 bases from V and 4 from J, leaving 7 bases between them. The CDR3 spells CASSQESRYNSPLHF. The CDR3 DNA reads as TGCGCCAGCAGCCAAGAGTCGCGTTATAATTCACCCCTCCACTTT.

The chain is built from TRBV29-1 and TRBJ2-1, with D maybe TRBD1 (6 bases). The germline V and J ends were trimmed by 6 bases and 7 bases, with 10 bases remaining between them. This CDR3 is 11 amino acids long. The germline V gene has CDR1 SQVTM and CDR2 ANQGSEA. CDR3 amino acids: CSVRTGNEQFF. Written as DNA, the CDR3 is TGCAGCGTCCGCACAGGGAATGAGCAGTTCTTC.

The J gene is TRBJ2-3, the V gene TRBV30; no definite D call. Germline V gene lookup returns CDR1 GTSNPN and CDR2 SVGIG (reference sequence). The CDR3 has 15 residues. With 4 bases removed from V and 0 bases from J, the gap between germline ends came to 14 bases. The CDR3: CAWTLGVYSTDTQYF. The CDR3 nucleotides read TGTGCCTGGACCCTGGGCGTTTATAGCACAGATACGCAGTATTTT.

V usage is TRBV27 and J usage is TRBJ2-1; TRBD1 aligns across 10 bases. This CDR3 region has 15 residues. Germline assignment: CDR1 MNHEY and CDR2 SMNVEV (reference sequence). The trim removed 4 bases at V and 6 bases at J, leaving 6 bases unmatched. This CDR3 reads CASSSRQGAGNEQFF. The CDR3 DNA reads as TGTGCCAGCAGTTCCAGACAGGGGGCAGGCAATGAGCAGTTCTTC.

CDR3 sequence reads: CASSQDWRGPDYGYTF. The DNA for the CDR3 is TGCGCCAGCAGCCAAGATTGGAGGGGGCCAGACTATGGCTACACCTTC. The gene calls are TRBV4-3 and TRBJ1-2; 7 nucleotides match TRBD1. The junction had 7 bases not matched to a gene; V was cut back by 0 bases and J by 3 bases. Germline loops: CDR1 LGHNA, CDR2 YSLEER. The CDR3 sequence is 16 residues long.

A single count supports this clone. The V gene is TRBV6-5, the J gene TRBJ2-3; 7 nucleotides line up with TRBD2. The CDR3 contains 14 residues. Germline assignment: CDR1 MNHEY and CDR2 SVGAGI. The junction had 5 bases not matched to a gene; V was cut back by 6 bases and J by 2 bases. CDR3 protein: CASRTSRDTDTQYF. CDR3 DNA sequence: TGTGCCAGCAGGACTAGCCGGGACACAGATACGCAGTATTTT.

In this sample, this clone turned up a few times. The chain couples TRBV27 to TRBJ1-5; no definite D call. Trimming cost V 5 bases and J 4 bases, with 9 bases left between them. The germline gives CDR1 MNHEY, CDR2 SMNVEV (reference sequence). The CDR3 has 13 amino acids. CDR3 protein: CASSTHRNQPQHF. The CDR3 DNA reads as TGTGCCAGCAGTACGCACCGGAATCAGCCCCAGCATTTT.

The CDR3 is CSVGLRLSEKLFF. CDR3 sequence (DNA): TGCAGCGTCGGGTTGCGGCTAAGTGAAAAACTGTTTTTT. V gene TRBV29-1 combines with J gene TRBJ1-4; D is unclear. V was cut by 6 bases and J by 7 bases, with 15 bases left in between. The germline V gene has CDR1 SQVTM and CDR2 ANQGSEA. This CDR3 contains 13 residues.

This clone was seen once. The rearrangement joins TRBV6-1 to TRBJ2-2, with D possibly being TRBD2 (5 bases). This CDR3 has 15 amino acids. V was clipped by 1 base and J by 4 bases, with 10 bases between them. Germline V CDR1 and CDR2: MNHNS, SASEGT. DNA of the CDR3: TGTGCCAGCAGTGAAGATTTTGGGAGCACCGGGGAGCTGTTTTTT. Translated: CASSEDFGSTGELFF.

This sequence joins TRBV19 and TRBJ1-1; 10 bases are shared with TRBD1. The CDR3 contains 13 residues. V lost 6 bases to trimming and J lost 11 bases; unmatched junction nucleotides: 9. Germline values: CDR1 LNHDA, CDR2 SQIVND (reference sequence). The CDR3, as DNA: TGTGCCAGTAGGGGGACAGGGGTAGGTTCGGCTTTCTTT. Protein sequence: CASRGTGVGSAFF.

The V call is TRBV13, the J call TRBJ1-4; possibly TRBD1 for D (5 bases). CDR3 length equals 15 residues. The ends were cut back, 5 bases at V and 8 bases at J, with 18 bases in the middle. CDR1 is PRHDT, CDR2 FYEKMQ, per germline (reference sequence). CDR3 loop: CASSAGTGGREKLFF. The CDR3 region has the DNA TGTGCCAGCAGCGCCGGGACGGGAGGGAGGGAAAAACTGTTTTTT.

CDR3: CASSLLGLVQETQYF. For the CDR3, the DNA is TGTGCCAGCAGCTTATTGGGACTGGTCCAAGAGACCCAGTACTTC. The rearrangement links TRBV7-3 to TRBJ2-5, with a weak D call TRBD2 (6 bases). The V end was cut by 2 bases, the J end by 1 base, with 11 bases between. In germline, CDR1 is SGHTA, CDR2 FQGTGA. The CDR3 consists of 15 residues.

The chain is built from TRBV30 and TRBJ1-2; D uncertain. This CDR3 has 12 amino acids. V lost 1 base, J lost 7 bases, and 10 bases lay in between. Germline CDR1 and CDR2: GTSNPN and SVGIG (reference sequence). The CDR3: CAWSASSGGYTF. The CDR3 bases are TGTGCCTGGAGTGCATCATCGGGTGGCTACACCTTC.

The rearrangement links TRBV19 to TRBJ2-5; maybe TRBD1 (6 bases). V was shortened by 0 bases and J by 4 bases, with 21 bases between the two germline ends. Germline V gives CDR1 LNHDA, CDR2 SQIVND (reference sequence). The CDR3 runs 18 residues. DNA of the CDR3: TGTGCCAGTAGTATAGATCTTATAGGGGGACCCAGAGCAGAGACCCAGTACTTC. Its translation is CASSIDLIGGPRAETQYF.

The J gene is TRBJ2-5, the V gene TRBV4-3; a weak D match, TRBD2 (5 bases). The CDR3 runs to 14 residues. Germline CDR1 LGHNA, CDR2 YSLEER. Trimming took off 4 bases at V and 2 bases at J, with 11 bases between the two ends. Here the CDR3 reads CASSPRGAQETQYF. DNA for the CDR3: TGCGCCAGCAGCCCTCGGGGTGCTCAAGAGACCCAGTACTTC.